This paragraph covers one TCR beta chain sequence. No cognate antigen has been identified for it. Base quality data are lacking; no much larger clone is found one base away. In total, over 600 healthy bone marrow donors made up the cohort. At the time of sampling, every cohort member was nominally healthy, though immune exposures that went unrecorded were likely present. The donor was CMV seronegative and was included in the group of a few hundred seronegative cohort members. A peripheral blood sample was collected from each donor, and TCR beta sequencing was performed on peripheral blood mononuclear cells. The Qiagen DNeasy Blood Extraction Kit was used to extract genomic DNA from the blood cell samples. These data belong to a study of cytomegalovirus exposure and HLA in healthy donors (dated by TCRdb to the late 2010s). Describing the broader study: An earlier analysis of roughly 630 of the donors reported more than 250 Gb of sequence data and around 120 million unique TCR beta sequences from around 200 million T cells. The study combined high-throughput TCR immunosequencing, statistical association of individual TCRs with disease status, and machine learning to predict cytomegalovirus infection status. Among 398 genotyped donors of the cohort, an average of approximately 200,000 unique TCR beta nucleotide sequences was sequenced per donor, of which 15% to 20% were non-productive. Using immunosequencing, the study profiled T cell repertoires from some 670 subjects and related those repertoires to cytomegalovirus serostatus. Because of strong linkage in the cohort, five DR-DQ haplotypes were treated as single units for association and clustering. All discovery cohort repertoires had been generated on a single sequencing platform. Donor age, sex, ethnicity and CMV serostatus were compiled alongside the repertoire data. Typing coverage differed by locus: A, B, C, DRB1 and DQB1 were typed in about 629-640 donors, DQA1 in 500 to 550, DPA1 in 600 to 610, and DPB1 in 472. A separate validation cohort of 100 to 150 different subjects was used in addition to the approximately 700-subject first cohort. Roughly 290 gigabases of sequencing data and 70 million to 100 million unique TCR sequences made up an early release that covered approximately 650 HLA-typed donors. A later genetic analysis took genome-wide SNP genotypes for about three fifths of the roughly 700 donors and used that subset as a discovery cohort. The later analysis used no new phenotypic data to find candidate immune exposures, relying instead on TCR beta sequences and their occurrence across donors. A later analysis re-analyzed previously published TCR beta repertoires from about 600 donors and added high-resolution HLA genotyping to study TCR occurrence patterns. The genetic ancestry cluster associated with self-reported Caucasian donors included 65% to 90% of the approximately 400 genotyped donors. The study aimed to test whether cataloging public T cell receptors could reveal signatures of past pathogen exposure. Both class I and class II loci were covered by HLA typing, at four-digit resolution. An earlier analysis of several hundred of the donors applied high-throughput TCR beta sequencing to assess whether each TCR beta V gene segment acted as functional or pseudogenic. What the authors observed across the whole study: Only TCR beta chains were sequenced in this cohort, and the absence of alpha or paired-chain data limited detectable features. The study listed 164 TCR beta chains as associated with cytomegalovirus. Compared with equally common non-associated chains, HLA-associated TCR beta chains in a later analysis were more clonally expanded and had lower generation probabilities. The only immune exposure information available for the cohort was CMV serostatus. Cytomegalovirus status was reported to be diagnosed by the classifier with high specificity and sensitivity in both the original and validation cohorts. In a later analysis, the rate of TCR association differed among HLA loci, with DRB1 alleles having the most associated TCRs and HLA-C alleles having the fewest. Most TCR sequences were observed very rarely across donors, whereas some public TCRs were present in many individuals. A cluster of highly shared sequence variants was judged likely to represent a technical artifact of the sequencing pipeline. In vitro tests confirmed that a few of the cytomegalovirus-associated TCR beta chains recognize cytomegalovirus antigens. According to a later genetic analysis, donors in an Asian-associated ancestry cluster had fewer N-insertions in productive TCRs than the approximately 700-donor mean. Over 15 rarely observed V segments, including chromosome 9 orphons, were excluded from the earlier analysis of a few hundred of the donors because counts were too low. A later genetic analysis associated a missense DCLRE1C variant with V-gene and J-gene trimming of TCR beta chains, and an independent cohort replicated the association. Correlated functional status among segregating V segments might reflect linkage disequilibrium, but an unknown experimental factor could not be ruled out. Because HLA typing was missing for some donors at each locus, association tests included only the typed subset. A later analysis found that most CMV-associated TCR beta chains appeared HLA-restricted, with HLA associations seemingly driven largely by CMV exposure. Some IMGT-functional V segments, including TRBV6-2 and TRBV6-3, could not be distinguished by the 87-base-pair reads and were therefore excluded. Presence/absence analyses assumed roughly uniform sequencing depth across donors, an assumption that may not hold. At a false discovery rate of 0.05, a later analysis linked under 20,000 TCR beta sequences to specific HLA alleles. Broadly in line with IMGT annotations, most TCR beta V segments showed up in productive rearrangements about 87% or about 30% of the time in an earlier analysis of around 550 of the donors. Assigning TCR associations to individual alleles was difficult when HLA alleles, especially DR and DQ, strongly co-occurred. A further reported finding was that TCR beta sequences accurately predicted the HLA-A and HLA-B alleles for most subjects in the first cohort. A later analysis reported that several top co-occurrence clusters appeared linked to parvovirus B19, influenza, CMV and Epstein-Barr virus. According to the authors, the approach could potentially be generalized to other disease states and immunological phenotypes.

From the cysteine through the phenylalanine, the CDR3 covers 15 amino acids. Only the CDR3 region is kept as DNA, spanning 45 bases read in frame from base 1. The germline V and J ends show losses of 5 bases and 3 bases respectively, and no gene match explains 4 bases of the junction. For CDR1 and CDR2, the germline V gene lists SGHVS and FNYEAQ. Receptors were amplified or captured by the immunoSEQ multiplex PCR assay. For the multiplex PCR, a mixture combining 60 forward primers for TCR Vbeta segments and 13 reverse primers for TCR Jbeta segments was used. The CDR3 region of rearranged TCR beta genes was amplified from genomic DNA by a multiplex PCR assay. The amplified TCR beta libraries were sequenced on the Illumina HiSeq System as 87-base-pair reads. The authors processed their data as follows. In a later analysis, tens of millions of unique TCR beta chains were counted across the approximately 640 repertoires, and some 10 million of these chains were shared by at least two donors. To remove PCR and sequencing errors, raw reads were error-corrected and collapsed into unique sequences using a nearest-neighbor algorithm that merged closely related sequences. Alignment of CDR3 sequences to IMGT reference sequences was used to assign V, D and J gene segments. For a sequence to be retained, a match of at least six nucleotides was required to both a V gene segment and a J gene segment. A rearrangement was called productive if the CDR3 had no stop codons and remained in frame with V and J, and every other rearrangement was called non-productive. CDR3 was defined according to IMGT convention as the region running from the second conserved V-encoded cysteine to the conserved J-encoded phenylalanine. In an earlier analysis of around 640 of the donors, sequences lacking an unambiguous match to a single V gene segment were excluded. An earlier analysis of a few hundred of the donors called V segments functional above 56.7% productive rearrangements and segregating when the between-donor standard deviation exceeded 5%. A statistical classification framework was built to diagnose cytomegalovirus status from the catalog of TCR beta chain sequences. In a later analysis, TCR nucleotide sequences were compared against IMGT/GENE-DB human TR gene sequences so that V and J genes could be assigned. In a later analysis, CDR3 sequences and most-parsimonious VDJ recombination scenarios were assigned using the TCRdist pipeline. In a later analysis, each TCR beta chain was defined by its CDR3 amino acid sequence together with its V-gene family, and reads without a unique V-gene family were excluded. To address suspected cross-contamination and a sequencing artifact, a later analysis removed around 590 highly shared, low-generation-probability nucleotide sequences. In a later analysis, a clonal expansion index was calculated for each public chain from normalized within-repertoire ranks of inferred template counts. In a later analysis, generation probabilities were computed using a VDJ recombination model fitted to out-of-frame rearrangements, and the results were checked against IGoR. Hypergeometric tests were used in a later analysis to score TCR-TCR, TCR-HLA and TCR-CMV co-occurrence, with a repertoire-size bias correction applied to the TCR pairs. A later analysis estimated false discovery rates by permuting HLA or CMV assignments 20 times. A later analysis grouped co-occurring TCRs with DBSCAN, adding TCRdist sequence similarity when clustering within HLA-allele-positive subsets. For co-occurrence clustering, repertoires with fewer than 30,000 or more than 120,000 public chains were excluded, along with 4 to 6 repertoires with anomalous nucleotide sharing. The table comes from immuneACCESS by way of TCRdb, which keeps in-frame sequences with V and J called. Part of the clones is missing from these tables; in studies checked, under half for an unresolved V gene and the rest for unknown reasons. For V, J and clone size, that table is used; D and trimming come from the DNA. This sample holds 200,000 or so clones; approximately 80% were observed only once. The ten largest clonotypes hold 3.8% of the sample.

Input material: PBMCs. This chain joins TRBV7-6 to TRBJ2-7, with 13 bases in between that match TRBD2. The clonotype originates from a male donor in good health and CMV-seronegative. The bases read TGTGCCAGCAGCGGCGGGACTAGCGGGAACTACGAGCAGTACTTC. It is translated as CASSGGTSGNYEQYF.